The 14 T cell receptor beta chains below all came from one sample that was sequenced in a study of T cells expressing NK-cell markers. Using the 5' RACE reads, TCRdb records one entry per CDR3 protein without DNA. This sample's table has about 440,000 distinct CDR3 sequences. Material: blood T cells: a sorted CD56 or NKG2C T cell subset, CD4+ or CD8+ T cells, or bulk PBMC T cells (not recorded which). These receptors were taken from a woman aged 18-70 years in good health.

J is TRBJ1-4 and V is TRBV20-1. Germline CDR1 is DFQATT and CDR2 is SNEGSKA (reference sequence). This CDR3 is built from 11 residues. The CDR3 sequence: CSARARPGSFF.

V is TRBV7-8 and J is TRBJ1-3; as DNA is missing, the TRBD1 call by TCRdb cannot be tested. Germline lookup yields CDR1 SGHVS and CDR2 FQNEAQ. This CDR3 spans 17 amino acids. The CDR3 spells CASSPRDIVRSGNTIYF.

The CDR3 loop is CSAYYFAGGTSTDTQYF. The chain employs TRBV20-1 and TRBJ2-3; the D gene TCRdb calls, TRBD2, cannot be checked with no DNA. Germline assignment: CDR1 DFQATT and CDR2 SNEGSKA (reference sequence). The CDR3 consists of 17 residues.

V usage is TRBV18 and J usage is TRBJ1-5; TCRdb gives TRBD1 as the D gene, but with no DNA this cannot be confirmed. The CDR3 sequence is 17 residues long. The V gene's germline CDR1 is KGHSH and CDR2 LQKENI. CDR3 sequence: CASSPVGTGRSNQPQHF.

The V gene is TRBV28, the J gene TRBJ1-5; TCRdb outputs TRBD1, but without DNA this stays unchecked. Germline V gene lookup returns CDR1 MDHEN and CDR2 SYDVKM. The CDR3 sequence is 17 residues long. The CDR3 loop reads CASSTGTGVRSNQPQHF. The whole variable domain, remainder taken from reference TRBV28 and TRBJ1-5, is DVKVTQSSRYLVKRTGEKVFLECVQDMDHENMFWYRQDPGLGLRLIYFSYDVKMKEKGDIPEGYSVSREKKERFSLILESASTNQTSMYLCASSTGTGVRSNQPQHFGDGTRLSIL.

V gene TRBV9 combines with J gene TRBJ2-3; TCRdb's D call of TRBD1 is untestable without DNA. There are 13 residues in the CDR3. The germline V gene has CDR1 SGDLS and CDR2 YYNGEE. CDR3 in amino acids: CASKAGGADTQYF.

This chain uses TRBV25-1 with TRBJ1-1; TCRdb selects TRBD1, and the lack of DNA leaves this call unchecked. CDR1 is MGHDK, CDR2 SYGVNS, per germline. The CDR3 consists of 13 residues. This chain's CDR3 is CASTPGSNTEAFF.

The chain is built from TRBV7-2 and TRBJ1-2; no DNA is available, so the TRBD1 call from TCRdb remains unchecked. The CDR3 runs to 15 residues. Per the germline V gene, CDR1 is SGHTA and CDR2 is FQGNSA. Here the CDR3 reads CASSLGVGTDYGYTF.

The gene calls are TRBV10-3 and TRBJ2-2; TCRdb's assignment of TRBD1 cannot be checked, as there is no DNA. CDR1 is ENHRY, CDR2 SYGVKD, per germline. This CDR3 has 14 residues. This CDR3 is CAISGQGYTGELFF.

The chain uses TRBV12-3 or TRBV12-4 and TRBJ1-1; as DNA is missing, the TRBD1 call by TCRdb cannot be tested. This CDR3 is 14 amino acids long. CDR3 amino acids: CASSLTGGAFEAFF.

The chain has TRBV12-3 or TRBV12-4 and TRBJ2-3. This CDR3 region has 14 residues. Here the CDR3 reads CASSRVGSTDTQYF.

This CDR3 reads CASRFGQVINEKLFF. The chain couples TRBV7-2 to TRBJ1-4; TCRdb's assignment of TRBD1 cannot be checked, as there is no DNA. The germline V gene encodes CDR1 SGHTA and CDR2 FQGNSA. There are 15 residues in the CDR3. Full variable domain (rest looked up from reference TRBV7-2 and TRBJ1-4): GAGVSQSPSNKVTEKGKDVELRCDPISGHTALYWYRQSLGQGLEFLIYFQGNSAPDKSGLPSDRFSAERTGGSVSTLTIQRTQQEDSAVYLCASRFGQVINEKLFFGSGTQLSVL.

This chain joins TRBV4-3 and TRBJ2-3. The CDR3 spans 15 residues. In germline, CDR1 is LGHNA, CDR2 YSLEER. CDR3 loop: CASSQDPASTDTQYF.

This chain connects TRBV6-5 to TRBJ2-2; TCRdb gives TRBD2 as the D gene, but with no DNA this cannot be confirmed. The CDR3 contains 15 residues. CDR1 and CDR2 (germline): MNHEY, SVGAGI. CDR3 protein: CASSYQIAVTGELFF.